These 2 T cell receptor beta chains share one sample of origin, sequenced in a study of MAIT cells during Salmonella Paratyphi A infection. Overall study results and limits: MAIT TRBV usage was oligoclonal, favouring TRBV20 and TRBV6.

Their cognate antigens are unknown. TCRdb re-derived calls from the 5' RACE reads in MiXCR, one entry per CDR3 protein. The data contain around 620 distinct CDR3 sequences, approximately 15% of them singletons. Indicated time point: before S. Paratyphi A challenge (baseline). Flow cytometry identified and sorted MAIT cells as Valpha7.2+ CD161+ T cells. This sample comprised MAIT cells from PBMCs, obtained at the first sampling point of the challenge study. The receptors were sampled from a person aged 18 to 70 who was deliberately infected with Salmonella Paratyphi A in a paratyphoid fever challenge study.

By share, this clonotype ranks as medium-sized (0.01 to 0.1%). The chain is built from TRBV6-4 and TRBJ2-1; 7 bases align to TRBD2. The germline gives CDR1 MRHNA, CDR2 SNTAGT. J gave up 5 bases and V 3 bases, and 7 bases lay outside the gene matches. The CDR3 contains 15 residues. CDR3 DNA: TGTGCCAGCAGTGAAGGGGCGGGAGATCACAATGAGCAGTTCTTC. It encodes CASSEGAGDHNEQFF.

This clonotype was counted ten times or more. The chain uses TRBV6-4 and TRBJ2-3; TRBD1 matches 8 bases. Trimming at V came to 2 bases and at J to 4 bases, leaving 5 bases not matched to a gene. The CDR3 is 15 residues long. Germline loops: CDR1 MRHNA, CDR2 SNTAGT. CDR3 residues: CASSDGVRGPDTQYF. In DNA form, the CDR3 reads TGTGCCAGCAGTGACGGGGTCAGGGGGCCAGATACGCAGTATTTT.